This TCR beta chain is drawn from a study of cytomegalovirus exposure and HLA in healthy donors. The PCR used 60 Vbeta and 13 Jbeta primers. The table came from immunoSEQ multiplex PCR; TCRdb's copy has only in-frame clones and leaves some out. Of approximately 140,000 clones listed, around 77% are singletons. V lost 5 bases and J lost 7; bases outside the gene matches: 16. CDR1 and CDR2 from the germline V gene are SGHTA and FQGNSA. The CDR3 is made up of 17 amino acids. The chain combines TRBV7-2 with TRBJ2-3, with TRBD2 matching 9 bases. Material: PBMCs. The receptor comes from a woman between 50 and 59 years old in good health and CMV-seronegative. In DNA, the CDR3 is TGTGCCAGCAGCCAAGAAAATAGCGGGAGCTCGCGTAATACGCAGTATTTT. It translates to CASSQENSGSSRNTQYF. The variable domain in full, with the rest retrieved from reference TRBV7-2 and TRBJ2-3, is GAGVSQSPSNKVTEKGKDVELRCDPISGHTALYWYRQSLGQGLEFLIYFQGNSAPDKSGLPSDRFSAERTGGSVSTLTIQRTQQEDSAVYLCASSQENSGSSRNTQYFGPGTRLTVL.